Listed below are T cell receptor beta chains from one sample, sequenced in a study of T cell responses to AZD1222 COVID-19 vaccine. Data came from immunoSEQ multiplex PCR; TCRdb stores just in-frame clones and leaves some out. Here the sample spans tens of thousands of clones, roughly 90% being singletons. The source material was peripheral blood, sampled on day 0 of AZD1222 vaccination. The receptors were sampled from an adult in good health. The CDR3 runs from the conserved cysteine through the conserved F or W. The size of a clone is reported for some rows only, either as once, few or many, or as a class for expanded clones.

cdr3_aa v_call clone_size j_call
CASSLVSGTYNEQFF TRBV28 few TRBJ2-1
CASSRDRNTEAFF TRBV11-2 . TRBJ1-1
CASSRGQGSNSPLHF TRBV7-8 once TRBJ1-6
CASSIGLAGVYEQYF TRBV19 . TRBJ2-7
CASQRWTHNEQFF TRBV2 few TRBJ2-1
CSVGTSGRTQYF TRBV29-1 . TRBJ2-5
CASRGTYGYTF TRBV28 . TRBJ1-2
CASSYEGGRSEQFF TRBV6-5 . TRBJ2-1
CASSEGRVGSPLHF TRBV5-1 . TRBJ1-6
CASSVGQGGYEQYF TRBV9 . TRBJ2-7
CASSLMGRDTEAFF TRBV7-9 . TRBJ1-1
CASSSLENRDEQYF TRBV7-9 . TRBJ2-7
CASSFGSSYEQYF TRBV28 . TRBJ2-7
CASSVGGGLPYNEQFF TRBV9 . TRBJ2-1
CATSRGNTPGTGTQYF TRBV15 few TRBJ2-5
CASSPAWDGLGETQYF TRBV6-6 once TRBJ2-5
CASSETPGQGYNEQFF TRBV25-1 . TRBJ2-1
CASSEEGNYGYTF TRBV2 . TRBJ1-2
CASGLPGLNEQFF TRBV12-5 . TRBJ2-1
CASSLVAGDTEAFF TRBV7-9 . TRBJ1-1
CASSYDRGTYEQYF TRBV6-5 once TRBJ2-7
CASSYSRLAGVGTTDTQYF TRBV6-2/TRBV6-3 . TRBJ2-3
CASSTSGSYNEQFF TRBV4-1 . TRBJ2-1
CASSDSGLTGGGPVHTDTQYF TRBV6-4 . TRBJ2-3
CATGPYTDTQYF TRBV9 . TRBJ2-3
CSVLQGLNTGELFF TRBV29-1 once TRBJ2-2
CASSLSVGGGFKTGELFF TRBV27 . TRBJ2-2
CASSLPLTSGISYNEQFF TRBV7-6 . TRBJ2-1
CASSTGGAGELFF TRBV6-4 . TRBJ2-2
CASSRTSNEKLFF TRBV19 . TRBJ1-4
CASSQDQGQGVKNEQFF TRBV14 . TRBJ2-1
CASSSGVFHGNQPQHF TRBV11-2 . TRBJ1-5
CASSLEGNIQYF TRBV5-1 . TRBJ2-4
CASRRVAGSYNEQFF TRBV28 . TRBJ2-1
CASSLGQGAYGYTF TRBV4-2 . TRBJ1-2
CASSQGNQGNTIYF TRBV3-1/TRBV3-2 . TRBJ1-3
CASSDKNYGYTF TRBV12-3/TRBV12-4 once TRBJ1-2
CASRVTGVSGYTF TRBV6-5 . TRBJ1-2
CASSLAGTGNTIYF TRBV28 . TRBJ1-3
CASSLSRMTGHTEAFF TRBV7-2 few TRBJ1-1
CAWRMGFGPQHF TRBV30 . TRBJ1-5
CAWNRENTGELFF TRBV30 . TRBJ2-2
CASSEPGFQETQYF TRBV7-9 . TRBJ2-5
CASSQGTGVLNTEAFF TRBV18 once TRBJ1-1
CASSQTYRGKGYGYTF TRBV4-1 . TRBJ1-2
CASSIAGGTEAFF TRBV10-2 . TRBJ1-1
CASSSWRAVSYEQYF TRBV11-2 . TRBJ2-7
CASSQTSGSIETQYF TRBV7-2 . TRBJ2-5
CASRLTPMQGVYVRNEQFF TRBV5-1 once TRBJ2-1
CASSQGPGVRESPSYEQYF TRBV4-1 . TRBJ2-7
CAWAAPRGGYTF TRBV30 . TRBJ1-2
CASGRTPDGYTF TRBV2 once TRBJ1-2
CASSTSGTAYTEAFF TRBV19 . TRBJ1-1
CASSLRGTGGNEQFF TRBV11-3 . TRBJ2-1
CASSARDRSYEQYF TRBV5-1 . TRBJ2-7
CASSVDPIGVSGNTIYF TRBV9 once TRBJ1-3
CASSRTNEQFF TRBV3-1/TRBV3-2 . TRBJ2-1